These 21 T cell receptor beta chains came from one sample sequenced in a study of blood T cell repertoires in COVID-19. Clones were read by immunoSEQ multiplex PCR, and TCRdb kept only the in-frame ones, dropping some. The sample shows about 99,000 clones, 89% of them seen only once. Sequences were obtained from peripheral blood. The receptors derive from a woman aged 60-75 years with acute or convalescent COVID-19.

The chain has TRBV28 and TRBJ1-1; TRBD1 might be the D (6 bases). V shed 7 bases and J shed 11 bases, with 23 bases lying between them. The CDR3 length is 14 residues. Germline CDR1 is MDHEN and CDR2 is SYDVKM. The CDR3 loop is CASTMGGEGVKAFF. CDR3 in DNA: TGTGCCAGCACCATGGGAGGGGAGGGGGTGAAGGCTTTCTTT.

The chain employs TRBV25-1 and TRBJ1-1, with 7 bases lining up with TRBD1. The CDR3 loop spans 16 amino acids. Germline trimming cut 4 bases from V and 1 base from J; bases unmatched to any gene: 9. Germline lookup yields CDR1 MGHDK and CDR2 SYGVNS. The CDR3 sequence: CASSAPPYRGNTEAFF. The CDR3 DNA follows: TGTGCCAGCAGTGCCCCTCCTTACAGGGGGAACACTGAAGCTTTCTTT.

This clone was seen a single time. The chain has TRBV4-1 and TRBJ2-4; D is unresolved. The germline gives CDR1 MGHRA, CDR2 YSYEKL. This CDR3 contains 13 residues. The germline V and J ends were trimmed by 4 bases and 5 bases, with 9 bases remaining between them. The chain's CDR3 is CASSLGVENIQYF. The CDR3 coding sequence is TGCGCCAGCAGCCTCGGAGTAGAAAACATTCAGTACTTC.

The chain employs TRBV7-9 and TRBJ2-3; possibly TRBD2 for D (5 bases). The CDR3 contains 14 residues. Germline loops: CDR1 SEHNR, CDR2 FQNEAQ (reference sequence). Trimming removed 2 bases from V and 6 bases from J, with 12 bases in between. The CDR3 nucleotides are TGTGCCAGCAGCTTAAGCGGTGTGGTCGATACGCAGTATTTT. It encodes CASSLSGVVDTQYF.

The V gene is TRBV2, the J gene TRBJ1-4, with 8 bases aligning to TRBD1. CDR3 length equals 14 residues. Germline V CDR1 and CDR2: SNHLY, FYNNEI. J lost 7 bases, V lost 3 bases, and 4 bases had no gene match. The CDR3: CASSDQGAFEKLFF. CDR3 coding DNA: TGTGCCAGCAGTGATCAGGGGGCTTTTGAAAAACTGTTTTTT.

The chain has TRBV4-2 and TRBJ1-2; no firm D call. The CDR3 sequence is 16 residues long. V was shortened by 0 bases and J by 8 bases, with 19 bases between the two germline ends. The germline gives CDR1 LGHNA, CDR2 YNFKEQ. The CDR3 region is CASSQDRAVRVGGYTF. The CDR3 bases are TGTGCCAGCAGCCAAGATCGGGCGGTGCGGGTAGGAGGCTACACCTTC.

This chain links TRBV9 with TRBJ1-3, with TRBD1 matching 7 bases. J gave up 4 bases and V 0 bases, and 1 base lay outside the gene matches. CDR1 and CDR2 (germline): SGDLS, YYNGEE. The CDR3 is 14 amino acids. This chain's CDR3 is CASSVEQGGNTIYF. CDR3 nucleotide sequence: TGTGCCAGCAGCGTAGAACAGGGGGGAAACACCATATATTTT.

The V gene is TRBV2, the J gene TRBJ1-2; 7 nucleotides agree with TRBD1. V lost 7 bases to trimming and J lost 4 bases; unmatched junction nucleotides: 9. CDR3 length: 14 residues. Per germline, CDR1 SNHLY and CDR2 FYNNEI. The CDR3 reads CASTTRQGAYGYTF. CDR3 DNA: TGTGCCAGCACCACAAGACAGGGTGCCTATGGCTACACCTTC.

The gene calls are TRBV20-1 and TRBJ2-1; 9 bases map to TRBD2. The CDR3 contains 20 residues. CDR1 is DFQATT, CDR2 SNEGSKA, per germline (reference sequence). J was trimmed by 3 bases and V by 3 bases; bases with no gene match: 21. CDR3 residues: CSASKLTGLVAGAGYNEQFF. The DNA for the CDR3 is TGCAGTGCTAGTAAACTGACAGGGTTGGTAGCGGGAGCCGGCTACAATGAGCAGTTCTTC.

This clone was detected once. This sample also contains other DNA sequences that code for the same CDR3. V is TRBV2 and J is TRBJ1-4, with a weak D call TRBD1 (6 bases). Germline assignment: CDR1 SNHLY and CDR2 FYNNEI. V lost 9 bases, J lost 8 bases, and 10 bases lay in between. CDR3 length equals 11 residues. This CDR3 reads CASTRGEKLFF. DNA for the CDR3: TGTGCCAGTACAAGGGGGGAAAAACTGTTTTTT.

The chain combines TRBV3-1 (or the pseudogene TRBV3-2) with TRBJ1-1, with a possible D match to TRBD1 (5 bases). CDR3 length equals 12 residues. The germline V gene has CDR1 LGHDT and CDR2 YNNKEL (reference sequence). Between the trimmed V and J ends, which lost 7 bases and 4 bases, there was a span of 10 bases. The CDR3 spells CASMGGGTEAFF. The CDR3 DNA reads TGTGCCAGCATGGGGGGAGGCACTGAAGCTTTCTTT.

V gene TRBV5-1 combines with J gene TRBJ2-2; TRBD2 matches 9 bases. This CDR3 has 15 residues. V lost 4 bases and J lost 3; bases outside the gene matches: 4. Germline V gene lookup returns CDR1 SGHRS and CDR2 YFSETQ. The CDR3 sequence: CASSRLAEHTGELFF. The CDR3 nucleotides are TGCGCCAGCAGCCGACTAGCGGAGCACACCGGGGAGCTGTTTTTT.

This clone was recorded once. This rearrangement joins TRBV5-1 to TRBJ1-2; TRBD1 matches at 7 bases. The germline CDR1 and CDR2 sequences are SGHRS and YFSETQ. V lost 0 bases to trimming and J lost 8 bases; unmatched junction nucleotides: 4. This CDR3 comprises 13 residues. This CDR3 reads CASSLGQGRGYTF. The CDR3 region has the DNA TGCGCCAGCAGCTTGGGACAGGGACGCGGCTACACCTTC.

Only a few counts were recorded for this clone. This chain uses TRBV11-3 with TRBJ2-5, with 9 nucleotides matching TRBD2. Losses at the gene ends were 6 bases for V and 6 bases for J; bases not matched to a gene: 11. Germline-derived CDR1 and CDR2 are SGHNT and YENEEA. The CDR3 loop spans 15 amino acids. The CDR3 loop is CASSPVDSGRKTQYF. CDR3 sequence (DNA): TGTGCCAGCAGTCCTGTAGATAGCGGGAGAAAGACCCAGTACTTC.

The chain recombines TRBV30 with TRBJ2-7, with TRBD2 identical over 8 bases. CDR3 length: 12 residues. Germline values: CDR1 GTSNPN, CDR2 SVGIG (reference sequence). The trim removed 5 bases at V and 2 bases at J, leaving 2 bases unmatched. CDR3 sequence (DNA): TGTGCCTGGGGCGGGGGGCCCTACGAGCAGTACTTC. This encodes CAWGGGPYEQYF.

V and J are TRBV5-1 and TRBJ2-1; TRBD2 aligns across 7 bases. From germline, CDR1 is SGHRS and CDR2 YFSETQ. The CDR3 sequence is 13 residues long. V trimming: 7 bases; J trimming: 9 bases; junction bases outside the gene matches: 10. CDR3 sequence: CASGRAGSVEQFF. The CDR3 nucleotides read TGCGCCAGCGGGAGGGCAGGGTCAGTTGAGCAGTTCTTC.

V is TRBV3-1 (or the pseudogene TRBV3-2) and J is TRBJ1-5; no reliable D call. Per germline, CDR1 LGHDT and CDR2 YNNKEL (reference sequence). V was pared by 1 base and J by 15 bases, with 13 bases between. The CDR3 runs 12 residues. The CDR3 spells CASSQVEGRLHF. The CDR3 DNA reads TGTGCCAGCAGCCAAGTCGAGGGAAGGCTGCATTTT.

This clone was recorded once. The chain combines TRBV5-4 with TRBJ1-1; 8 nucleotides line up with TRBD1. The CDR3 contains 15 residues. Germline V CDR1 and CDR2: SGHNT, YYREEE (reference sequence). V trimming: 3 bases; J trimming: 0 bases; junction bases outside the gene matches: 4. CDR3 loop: CASSSRQGMNTEAFF. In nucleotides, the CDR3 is TGTGCCAGCAGCTCAAGACAGGGGATGAACACTGAAGCTTTCTTT.

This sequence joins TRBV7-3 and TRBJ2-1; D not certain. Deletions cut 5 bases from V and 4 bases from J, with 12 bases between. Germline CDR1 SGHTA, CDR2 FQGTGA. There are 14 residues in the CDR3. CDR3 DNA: TGTGCCAGCAGCCCCACACCGGGTTACAATGAGCAGTTCTTC. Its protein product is CASSPTPGYNEQFF.

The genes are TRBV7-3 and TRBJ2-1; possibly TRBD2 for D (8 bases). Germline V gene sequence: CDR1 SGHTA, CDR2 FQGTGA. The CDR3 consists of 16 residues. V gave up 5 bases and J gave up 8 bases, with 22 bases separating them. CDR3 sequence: CASSLKGAGGWDEQFF. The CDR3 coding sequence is TGTGCCAGCAGCCTCAAGGGGGCGGGAGGATGGGATGAGCAGTTCTTC.

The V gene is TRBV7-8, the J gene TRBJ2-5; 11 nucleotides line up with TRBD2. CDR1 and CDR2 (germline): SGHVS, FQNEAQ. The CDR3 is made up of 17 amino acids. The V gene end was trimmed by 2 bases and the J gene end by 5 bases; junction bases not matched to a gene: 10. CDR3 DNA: TGTGCCAGCAGCTTAACCCCCCCGACTAGCGGGATTGAGACCCAGTACTTC. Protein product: CASSLTPPTSGIETQYF.